The 12 T cell receptor beta chains given below trace back to one sample, sequenced in a study of blood T cell repertoires in COVID-19. Some clones are missing from TCRdb's copy, which holds only in-frame ones; the method was immunoSEQ multiplex PCR. The sample holds around 200,000 clones, about nine tenths seen once. The sample comprised peripheral blood. The receptors stem from a man between 18 and 35 years old with active or convalescent COVID-19.

With respect to this clone: A single base separates this from a much larger clone, so it may be a read error. At the DNA level, this CDR3 is encoded by other sequences in the same sample as well. The chain employs TRBV2 and TRBJ2-3; 9 bases fit TRBD2. CDR1 SNHLY and CDR2 FYNNEI come from the germline V gene. Losses at the gene ends were 5 bases for V and 1 base for J; bases not matched to a gene: 4. This CDR3 region has 15 residues. The CDR3 DNA reads as TGTGCCAGCAGTCCCAGGACTAGCGGCACAGATACGCAGTATTTT. It yields the protein CASSPRTSGTDTQYF.

The chain links TRBV4-3 to TRBJ2-1; 13 bases line up with TRBD2. Trimming removed 4 bases from V and 6 bases from J; junction bases left unmatched: 3. Germline V gives CDR1 LGHNA, CDR2 YSLEER. The CDR3 extends over 15 amino acids. CDR3 protein: CASSRTSGSLNEQFF. CDR3 bases: TGCGCCAGCAGCCGGACTAGCGGGAGCCTCAATGAGCAGTTCTTC.

This rearrangement joins TRBV27 to TRBJ2-3; D is unclear. CDR1 MNHEY and CDR2 SMNVEV come from the germline V gene (reference sequence). V dropped 2 bases and J dropped 0 bases, with 15 bases sitting between them. CDR3 length: 17 amino acids. CDR3 amino acids: CASSLPPSVRSTDTQYF. The CDR3 region has the DNA TGTGCCAGCAGTTTACCGCCCTCCGTGCGCAGCACAGATACGCAGTATTTT.

This chain joins TRBV4-1 and TRBJ1-1; D call uncertain. Germline lookup yields CDR1 MGHRA and CDR2 YSYEKL. The CDR3 has 13 amino acids. V was pared by 3 bases and J by 5 bases, with 10 bases between. CDR3 DNA: TGCGCCAGCAGCCATAATTCAGTGACTGAAGCTTTCTTT. This gives the protein CASSHNSVTEAFF.

The V gene is TRBV25-1, the J gene TRBJ2-2; TRBD2 matches at 7 bases. Looked up from germline, CDR1 is MGHDK and CDR2 is SYGVNS. The V and J ends lost 6 bases and 7 bases, in that order; junction bases with no gene match: 2. The CDR3 consists of 12 residues. CDR3 in amino acids: CASRGGSGELFF. The CDR3 bases are TGTGCCAGCAGGGGAGGGAGCGGGGAGCTGTTTTTT.

The CDR3 is CASSTAGTGNYEQYF. As DNA, the CDR3 is TGTGCCAGCAGTACAGCCGGGACAGGGAACTACGAGCAGTACTTC. V is TRBV3-1 (or the pseudogene TRBV3-2) and J is TRBJ2-7, with 9 nucleotides matching TRBD1. Germline V gene lookup returns CDR1 LGHDT and CDR2 YNNKEL (reference sequence). The CDR3 loop spans 15 amino acids. V was pared by 6 bases and J by 3 bases, with 9 bases of the junction left unmatched.

The chain combines TRBV19 with TRBJ1-2, with 7 bases that match TRBD1. Per germline, CDR1 LNHDA and CDR2 SQIVND (reference sequence). V lost 4 bases, J lost 3 bases, and 5 bases stayed unmatched. This CDR3 is built from 14 residues. The CDR3 is CASSTRTGYYGYTF. CDR3 nucleotides: TGTGCCAGTAGTACGCGGACAGGCTACTATGGCTACACCTTC.

This chain connects TRBV5-1 to TRBJ2-3; 8 bases match TRBD2. Germline V CDR1 and CDR2: SGHRS, YFSETQ. The CDR3 loop spans 15 amino acids. V lost 0 bases, J lost 6 bases, and 6 bases stayed unmatched. CDR3 coding DNA: TGCGCCAGCAGCTTGGCCGGTAGCGGGGAGGATACGCAGTATTTT. Translating gives CASSLAGSGEDTQYF.

The CDR3 reads CASSFSGSGEQFF. CDR3 coding DNA: TGTGCCAGCAGCTTCAGCGGGAGTGGTGAGCAGTTCTTC. The gene calls are TRBV9 and TRBJ2-1; the match to TRBD2 covers 8 bases. This CDR3 comprises 13 residues. CDR1 is SGDLS, CDR2 YYNGEE, per germline. V dropped 4 bases and J dropped 9; count of bases not matched to a gene: 6. Filled out from reference TRBV9 and TRBJ2-1, the complete variable domain reads DSGVTQTPKHLITATGQRVTLRCSPRSGDLSVYWYQQSLDQGLQFLIQYYNGEERAKGNILERFSAQQFPDLHSELNLSSLELGDSALYFCASSFSGSGEQFFGPGTRLTVL.

V is TRBV12-3 or TRBV12-4 and J is TRBJ2-7; possibly TRBD1 for D (5 bases). This CDR3 contains 12 residues. Trimming stripped 6 bases from V and 7 bases from J, with 13 bases between. CDR3 in DNA: TGTGCCAGCAGCATGACAGCGTTGGAGCAGTACTTC. The encoded protein is CASSMTALEQYF.

The rearrangement uses TRBV19 and TRBJ1-2; D remains unclear. The CDR3 length is 15 residues. Trimming shortened V by 2 bases and J by 2 bases, and 12 bases separated the two germline ends. In germline, CDR1 is LNHDA, CDR2 SQIVND (reference sequence). The CDR3 loop reads CASSITGVRNYGYTF. CDR3 nucleotide sequence: TGTGCCAGTAGTATAACGGGAGTCAGGAACTATGGCTACACCTTC.

About this clone: Mismatch with germline at one junction end may stem from a read error. V is TRBV5-4 and J is TRBJ2-1, with TRBD2 identical over 7 bases. The CDR3 has 13 amino acids. CDR1 and CDR2 from the germline V gene are SGHNT and YYREEE (reference sequence). In DNA form, the CDR3 reads TGTGCCACCAGCCAGTCTGGGAGGGGTGAGCAGTTCTTC. Translation: CATSQSGRGEQFF.